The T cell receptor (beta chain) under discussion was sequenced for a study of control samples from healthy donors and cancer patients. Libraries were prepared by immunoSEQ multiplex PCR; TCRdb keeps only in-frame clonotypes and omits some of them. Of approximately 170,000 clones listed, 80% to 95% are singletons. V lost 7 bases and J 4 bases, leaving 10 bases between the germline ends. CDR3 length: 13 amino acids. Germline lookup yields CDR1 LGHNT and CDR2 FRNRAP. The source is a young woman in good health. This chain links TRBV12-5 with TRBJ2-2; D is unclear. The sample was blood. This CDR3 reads CASAVSVTGELFF. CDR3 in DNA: TGTGCTAGTGCCGTGTCGGTCACCGGGGAGCTGTTTTTT.